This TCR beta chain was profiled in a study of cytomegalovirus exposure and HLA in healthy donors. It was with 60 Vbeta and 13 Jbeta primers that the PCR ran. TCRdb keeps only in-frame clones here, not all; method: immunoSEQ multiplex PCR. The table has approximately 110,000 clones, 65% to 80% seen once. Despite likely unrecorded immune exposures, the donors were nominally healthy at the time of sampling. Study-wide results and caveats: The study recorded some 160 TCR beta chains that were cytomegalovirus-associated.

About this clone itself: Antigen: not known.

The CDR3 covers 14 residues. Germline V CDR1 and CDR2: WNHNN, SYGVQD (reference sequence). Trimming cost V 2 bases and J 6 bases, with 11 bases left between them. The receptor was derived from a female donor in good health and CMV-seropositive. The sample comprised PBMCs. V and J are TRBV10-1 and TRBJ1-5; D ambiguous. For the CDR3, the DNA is TGCGCCAGCAGTGAGAGAAGGGCGGGTCAGCCCCAGCATTTT. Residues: CASSERRAGQPQHF.